The present TCR beta chain was sequenced within a study of shared clonotypes between healthy human individuals. Study-level points and caveats: Lower generation probabilities were found for non-shared clonotypes than for those shared by all four donors.

Trimming at V came to 6 bases and at J to 1 base, leaving 8 bases not matched to a gene. There are 15 residues in the CDR3. The V gene's germline CDR1 is MNHEY and CDR2 SVGAGI. Genomic DNA per cell subset filled all wells of several immunoSEQ plates. TCRdb's copy holds only in-frame clones and misses some; the assay was immunoSEQ multiplex PCR. The sample contains more than 2 million clones, 85% to 95% of which appear only once. Concerning this clone itself: The antigen remains undetermined.

The sequence came from a young man in good health. The V call is TRBV6-5, the J call TRBJ1-1; 7 bases are shared with TRBD1. Sequencing used naive CD4+ T cells sorted from blood. Stated subset: CD45RA+ positively selected. CDR3 DNA: TGTGCCAGCAGAAAGAGACAGGGAGAGAACACTGAAGCTTTCTTT. This encodes CASRKRQGENTEAFF.